This T cell receptor beta chain originates from a study of a mutant IDH1 vaccine in newly diagnosed glioma. In the study overall: Vaccination was launched 4-6 weeks after radiotherapy alone, or with temozolomide cycles. Patients' prior therapy spanned radiotherapy, temozolomide, or both; most underwent both.

Sequenced by immunoSEQ multiplex PCR; TCRdb stores in-frame clones only, minus some. The sample lists 39,000 or so clones; 75% to 80% were seen once. As regards this clone: The antigen remains undetermined.

After removal of 3 bases from V and 5 bases from J, the junction contained 6 bases not matched to a gene. The CDR3 runs 15 residues. CDR1 is SQVTM, CDR2 ANQGSEA, per germline. General study results and limits: Of all patients, 85% to 95% showed vaccine-induced immune responses.

Stated time point: week 5, during vaccination. Alongside topical imiquimod, each dose of vaccine comprised 300 ug of mutant IDH1 20-mer peptide. The specimen was PBMCs, collected from a glioma patient whose treatment included an IDH1 peptide vaccine. This chain connects TRBV29-1 to TRBJ2-2; 10 nucleotides line up with TRBD1. The sequence was collected from a man between 40 and 49 years old with glioma. The CDR3 bases are TGCAGCGTTGATAGTGACAGGGGGCGGACCGGGGAGCTGTTTTTT. Protein: CSVDSDRGRTGELFF.